Below, 2 T cell receptor beta chains from the same sample are listed, as sequenced in a study of T cell responses to AZD1222 COVID-19 vaccine. The data were produced by immunoSEQ multiplex PCR, yet TCRdb's version contains in-frame clones alone and is incomplete. The sample shows under 150,000 clones, over 90% of them seen only once. The source was peripheral blood, collected on day 0 of AZD1222 vaccination. The source of these receptors is an adult in good health.

This chain joins TRBV27 and TRBJ1-2, with D possibly being TRBD1 (6 bases). V dropped 3 bases and J dropped 8 bases, with 16 bases sitting between them. The CDR3 has 14 residues. Germline CDR1 is MNHEY and CDR2 is SMNVEV (reference sequence). As DNA, the CDR3 is TGTGCCAGCAGTTTGTCGGGGGGCGCCGGGGGCTACACCTTC. Translation gives CASSLSGGAGGYTF.

V gene TRBV19 combines with J gene TRBJ2-5; D is possibly TRBD1 (5 bases). The CDR3 length is 14 residues. Germline V lookup: CDR1 LNHDA, CDR2 SQIVND (reference sequence). Trimming pared 0 bases from V and 2 bases from J, leaving 7 bases between. CDR3 amino acids: CASSIDTGQETQYF. In DNA form, the CDR3 reads TGTGCCAGTAGTATAGATACAGGTCAAGAGACCCAGTACTTC.